This TCR beta chain was identified during a study of coeliac disease. Study at large: Disease groups: newly diagnosed active, refractory type I, gluten-free-diet controlled. Whole-study results and caveats: In active celiac disease, intraepithelial and lamina propria TRB and TRG repertoires were less clonal than controls. Few TRB amino acid sequences were shared between samples; most were unique. The authors considered this approach unsuitable for unbiased detection of gliadin-specific T cells.

This clone was counted a single time. Its antigen is not known. The CDR3 totals 14 residues. The V and J ends lost 5 bases and 2 bases, in that order; junction bases with no gene match: 2. CDR1 and CDR2 (germline): LNHDA, SQIVND (reference sequence). The protocol was immunoSEQ multiplex PCR, while the TCRdb copy is restricted to in-frame clones and leaves out a portion. The sample carries 3,500 to 5,000 clones, less than 75% recorded once. The chain links TRBV19 to TRBJ1-5, with 8 bases that match TRBD1. The sequence was collected from a woman aged 18-35 years with active celiac disease. Sequencing used intraepithelial lymphocytes from the gut. Here the CDR3 DNA reads TGTGCCAGTAGTCTGACAGGGGGCAATCAGCCCCAGCATTTT. Protein: CASSLTGGNQPQHF.